The 26 T cell receptor beta chains in this list originate from one sample, sequenced in a study of glioma-infiltrating T cells. Using RNA template, CDR3s of TCR alpha and beta were amplified with iRepertoire arm-PCR. TCRdb ran MiXCR on the multiplex PCR reads and lists one entry per CDR3 protein. The repertoire consists of around 120,000 distinct CDR3 sequences, with 24% occurring once and the leading ten covering 27%. Material: glioma tissue, nonneoplastic brain tissue, or PBMCs (not recorded which). The receptor source for this set is a human donor with low-grade glioma or glioblastoma, undergoing nonglioma brain surgery, or in good health (not recorded which).

This clonotype was picked up many times. V and J are TRBV6-6 and TRBJ2-1, with D perhaps matching TRBD2 (7 bases). CDR3 length: 17 residues. V lost 0 bases to trimming and J lost 0 bases, with 12 bases between them. Per the germline V gene, CDR1 is MNHNY and CDR2 is SVGAGI (reference sequence). The CDR3, as DNA: TGTGCCAGCAGTTACTCTCCTCGGGGGGCCTCCTACAATGAGCAGTTCTTC. It specifies CASSYSPRGASYNEQFF.

This clonotype was seen repeatedly, ten times or more. V and J are TRBV27 and TRBJ2-3, with 9 bases matching TRBD2. The J segment lost 3 bases and the V segment lost 10 bases, leaving 5 bases of the junction unmatched. The CDR3 is 13 residues long. In germline, CDR1 is MNHEY, CDR2 SMNVEV (reference sequence). CDR3 DNA: TGTGCCACTAGCGGGGTCCCTACAGATACGCAGTATTTT. Translation gives CATSGVPTDTQYF.

In the case of this clonotype: A much larger clone lies one base from this, so it may be a read error. This chain connects TRBV5-1 to TRBJ2-7; tentative D call: TRBD1 (6 bases). Germline lookup yields CDR1 SGHRS and CDR2 YFSETQ. The CDR3 is 16 amino acids. CDR3 region: CASSLRDPGPGDEQFV. The CDR3 region has the DNA TGCGCCAGCAGCTTGCGGGATCCCGGGCCAGGGGATGAGCAGTTCGTC.

This clonotype has ten or more counts. The rearrangement links TRBV25-1 to TRBJ2-3; D gene uncertain. The CDR3 extends over 12 amino acids. Trimming shortened V by 2 bases and J by 7 bases, and 7 bases separated the two germline ends. Germline V lookup: CDR1 MGHDK, CDR2 SYGVNS. CDR3 bases: TGTGCCAGCAGTGAAGTTCCTAATACGCAGTATTTT. Protein sequence: CASSEVPNTQYF.

Only a few counts were recorded for this clonotype. The chain carries TRBV3-1 and TRBJ2-3; D call uncertain. CDR1 and CDR2 from the germline V gene are LGHDT and YNNKEL (reference sequence). The CDR3 contains 15 residues. V was shortened by 0 bases and J by 9 bases, with 16 bases between the two germline ends. CDR3 region: CASSQDPNPRTTQYF. For the CDR3, the DNA is TGTGCCAGCAGCCAAGATCCCAACCCCCGTACGACGCAGTATTTT.

The chain has TRBV7-2 and TRBJ2-4, with 8 bases identical to TRBD1. V lost 1 base, J lost 0 bases, and 2 bases stayed unmatched. This CDR3 is built from 16 residues. Germline V gives CDR1 SGHTA, CDR2 FQGNSA. CDR3 in amino acids: CASSLDRGLAKNIQYF. In DNA form, the CDR3 reads TGTGCCAGCAGCTTAGACAGGGGGTTAGCCAAAAACATTCAGTACTTC.

At least ten counts were recorded for this clonotype. The chain recombines TRBV19 with TRBJ2-3; 11 nucleotides match TRBD1. Germline V gene data show CDR1 as LNHDA and CDR2 as SQIVND (reference sequence). The CDR3 runs to 14 residues. Germline trimming cut 5 bases from V and 7 bases from J; bases unmatched to any gene: 5. The CDR3 protein is CASSRTGGANTQYF. The CDR3 DNA sequence: TGTGCCAGTAGTCGGACAGGGGGCGCGAATACGCAGTATTTT.

The V gene is TRBV6-2 or TRBV6-3, the J gene TRBJ2-2; 12 positions match TRBD2. Germline V gives CDR1 MNHEY, CDR2 SVGEGT. The length of the CDR3 is 16 residues. Trimming at V came to 5 bases and at J to 6 bases, leaving 7 bases not matched to a gene. The CDR3 coding sequence is TGTGCCAGCAGTAAACGGCGGACTAGCGGGGCCGGGGAGCTGTTTTTT. This encodes CASSKRRTSGAGELFF.

This clonotype was counted a few times. A much larger clone lies one base from this, so it may be a read error. This rearrangement joins TRBV20-1 to TRBJ1-1; D perhaps matches TRBD1 (5 bases). This CDR3 is 12 amino acids long. Looked up from germline, CDR1 is DFQATT and CDR2 is SNEGSKA (reference sequence). V was cut by 5 bases and J by 5 bases, with 12 bases left in between. The CDR3: CSAEGTKTEAFF. The CDR3 coding sequence is TGCAGTGCTGAGGGGACCAAAACTGAAGCTTTCTTT.

This clonotype was picked up a small number of times. The chain joins TRBV11-3 to TRBJ2-5; the D gene is possibly TRBD2 (6 bases). CDR1 SGHNT and CDR2 YENEEA come from the germline V gene. Trimming removed 3 bases from V and 5 bases from J, with 16 bases in between. This CDR3 is 15 amino acids long. The CDR3, as DNA: TGTGCCAGCAGCTTCGGGGACTCGGAGGGGGAGACCCAGTACTTC. It yields the protein CASSFGDSEGETQYF.

V gene TRBV3-1 combines with J gene TRBJ1-1; D is unresolved. The V gene's germline CDR1 is LGHDT and CDR2 YNNKEL (reference sequence). Trimming took 5 bases from V and 1 from J, leaving 11 bases between them. The CDR3 contains 14 residues. CDR3 sequence (DNA): TGTGCCAGCAGCTTCCGGACGGGGAACACTGAAGCTTTCTTT. Its protein product is CASSFRTGNTEAFF.

This chain links TRBV5-6 with TRBJ1-5; possibly TRBD1 for D (6 bases). CDR3 length: 14 amino acids. Trimming cost V 0 bases and J 5 bases, with 9 bases left between them. The germline V gene encodes CDR1 SGHDT and CDR2 YYEEEE. CDR3 DNA: TGTGCCAGCAGCTTGGTGGCAGGGGATCAGCCCCAGCATTTT. It encodes CASSLVAGDQPQHF.

The chain recombines TRBV29-1 with TRBJ2-7, with a possible D match to TRBD1 (5 bases). The CDR3 loop spans 11 amino acids. Trimming took off 0 bases at V and 9 bases at J, with 9 bases between the two ends. Germline lookup yields CDR1 SQVTM and CDR2 ANQGSEA. In DNA form, the CDR3 reads TGCAGCGTTGAAGAGGAACAGGCGCAGTACGTC. It is translated as CSVEEEQAQYV.

CDR3 DNA sequence: TGTGCCAGCAGCGCCCCGGGACACAAGAACACTGAAGCTTTCTTT. Translating it yields CASSAPGHKNTEAFF. The chain recombines TRBV9 with TRBJ1-1, with TRBD1 as a possible D gene (6 bases). Trimming left V 3 bases short and J 1 base short, with 13 bases between. Germline V lookup: CDR1 SGDLS, CDR2 YYNGEE. The CDR3 sequence is 15 residues long.

The chain employs TRBV3-1 and TRBJ2-3; the match to TRBD1 covers 8 bases. Germline CDR1 is LGHDT and CDR2 is YNNKEL (reference sequence). The CDR3 covers 14 residues. J lost 6 bases, V lost 2 bases, and 4 bases had no gene match. The CDR3 is CASSQQGAGDTQYF. The CDR3 DNA is TGTGCCAGCAGCCAACAGGGGGCTGGGGATACGCAGTATTTT.

This clonotype was observed at least ten times. The V gene is TRBV24-1, the J gene TRBJ1-5, with 7 nucleotides matching TRBD1. V gave up 9 bases and J gave up 4 bases; unmatched junction bases: 2. Germline lookup yields CDR1 KGHDR and CDR2 SFDVKD. This CDR3 is 12 amino acids long. The CDR3 DNA sequence: TGTGCCACCCAGGGGGGGAATCAGCCCCAGCATTTT. Its translation: CATQGGNQPQHF.

The chain is built from TRBV9 and TRBJ2-1; D uncertain. V was trimmed by 2 bases and J by 6 bases, leaving 12 bases between them. The germline gives CDR1 SGDLS, CDR2 YYNGEE. The CDR3 is 14 amino acids. The CDR3 DNA follows: TGTGCCAGCAGCGTTGCCCCCTTGGGCAATGAGCAGTTCTTC. Translating gives CASSVAPLGNEQFF.

This clonotype was found a few times. J is TRBJ2-2 and V is TRBV7-6; D unclear. Trimming pared 5 bases from V and 6 bases from J, leaving 10 bases between. The CDR3 is 13 amino acids. Germline values: CDR1 SGHVS, CDR2 FNYEAQ. The CDR3 protein is CASSPRVAGELFF. The CDR3 DNA is TGTGCCAGCAGCCCAAGGGTAGCCGGGGAGCTGTTTTTT.

This sequence joins TRBV18 and TRBJ2-1; D remains ambiguous. Trimming took off 5 bases at V and 7 bases at J, with 15 bases between the two ends. CDR1 is KGHSH and CDR2 is LQKENI in the germline V gene. The CDR3 is 14 residues long. The CDR3 bases are TGTGCCAGCTCAAGCATCGACAAGGCTAATGAGCAGTTCTTC. This translates into CASSSIDKANEQFF.

This chain links TRBV6-1 with TRBJ1-1; tentative D call: TRBD1 (6 bases). From germline, CDR1 is MNHNS and CDR2 SASEGT. The length of the CDR3 is 16 residues. Deletions cut 6 bases from V and 1 base from J, with 18 bases between. CDR3 bases: TGTGCCAGCAGCGTTGGAGAGGACAGATCGAACACTGAAGCTTTCTTT. Encoded protein: CASSVGEDRSNTEAFF.

The chain is built from TRBV7-9 and TRBJ2-2; a weak D match, TRBD2 (5 bases). The V end lost 8 bases, the J end lost 0 bases, and 19 bases lay between the germline ends. The CDR3 is 17 amino acids. Germline V gene sequence: CDR1 SEHNR, CDR2 FQNEAQ (reference sequence). This CDR3 reads CASGPSGRLSNTGELFF. The CDR3 nucleotides read TGTGCCAGCGGCCCATCGGGGAGATTATCGAACACCGGGGAGCTGTTTTTT. The full variable domain, its missing parts supplied by reference TRBV7-9 and TRBJ2-2, is DTGVSQNPRHKITKRGQNVTFRCDPISEHNRLYWYRQTLGQGPEFLTYFQNEAQLEKSRLLSDRFSAERPKGSFSTLEIQRTEQGDSAMYLCASGPSGRLSNTGELFFGEGSRLTVL.

This clonotype is a singleton in its sample. A junction end diverges from the germline sequence, so it may reflect a read error. J is TRBJ2-3 and V is TRBV11-1; possibly TRBD2 for D (5 bases). The CDR3 is 15 amino acids. CDR1 is SGHAT and CDR2 is FQDESV in the germline V gene (reference sequence). This chain's CDR3 is CASSRRGLDTDTHYF. Here the CDR3 DNA reads TGTGCCAGCAGCCGCCGCGGGCTTGACACAGATACGCATTATTTT.

This chain links TRBV12-3 or TRBV12-4 with TRBJ2-1; D gene uncertain. The CDR3 loop spans 15 amino acids. V lost 3 bases and J 2 bases, leaving 11 bases between the germline ends. CDR3 DNA sequence: TGTGCCAGCAGTTTGCGCCGGGTACCCTACAATGAGCAGTTCTTC. Protein: CASSLRRVPYNEQFF.

The chain carries TRBV14 and TRBJ2-2; weak D call: TRBD2 (5 bases). CDR3 length equals 16 residues. With 5 bases removed from V and 1 base from J, the gap between germline ends came to 14 bases. CDR1 SGHDN and CDR2 FVKESK come from the germline V gene. CDR3 in amino acids: CASSASRALNTGELFF. The CDR3 DNA sequence: TGTGCCAGCAGCGCTTCGAGGGCCCTGAACACCGGGGAGCTGTTTTTT. The variable domain in full, with the rest retrieved from reference TRBV14 and TRBJ2-2, is EAGVTQFPSHSVIEKGQTVTLRCDPISGHDNLYWYRRVMGKEIKFLLHFVKESKQDESGMPNNRFLAERTGGTYSTLKVQPAELEDSGVYFCASSASRALNTGELFFGEGSRLTVL.

This clonotype was picked up many times. The chain joins TRBV15 to TRBJ1-1; the D is unclear. CDR1 is LNHNV, CDR2 YYDKDF, per germline (reference sequence). Trimming left V 3 bases short and J 0 bases short, with 8 bases between. This CDR3 has 14 residues. CDR3 DNA: TGTGCCACCAGCAGGGACGCCATGAACACTGAAGCTTTCTTT. It specifies CATSRDAMNTEAFF.

This clonotype was picked up a small number of times. The chain joins TRBV19 to TRBJ1-2, with 9 positions matching TRBD1. Germline CDR1 and CDR2: LNHDA and SQIVND (reference sequence). This CDR3 has 13 amino acids. The junction had 3 bases not matched to a gene; V was cut back by 3 bases and J by 7 bases. The CDR3 region is CASSIGQGFGYTF. The DNA for the CDR3 is TGTGCCAGTAGTATCGGACAGGGGTTTGGCTACACCTTC.